This T cell receptor beta chain comes out of a study of blood T cell repertoires in COVID-19. Study summary: Samples taken during acute and convalescent COVID-19 were collected in the United States, Italy and Spain.

The V and J ends lost 2 bases and 2 bases, in that order; junction bases with no gene match: 8. CDR3 size: 16 residues. Per germline, CDR1 SGHDT and CDR2 YYEEEE. Under the authors' procedure: Estimation of nucleated cell counts relied on the amplification of reference gene primers. Assay used: immunoSEQ multiplex PCR; TCRdb lists only in-frame clones, some missing. Clonal size and the V and J genes are those of that table, whereas D and trimming came from the DNA. The sample holds about 300,000 clones, approximately 91% seen once. This chain uses TRBV5-6 with TRBJ2-7; TRBD2 matches 9 bases. The material sequenced was peripheral blood. The sequence came from a woman between 25 and 40 years old with COVID-19, enrolled during active disease. CDR3 loop: CASSLNPVAGAYEQYF. In DNA, the CDR3 is TGTGCCAGCAGCTTAAATCCCGTAGCGGGGGCCTACGAGCAGTACTTC.